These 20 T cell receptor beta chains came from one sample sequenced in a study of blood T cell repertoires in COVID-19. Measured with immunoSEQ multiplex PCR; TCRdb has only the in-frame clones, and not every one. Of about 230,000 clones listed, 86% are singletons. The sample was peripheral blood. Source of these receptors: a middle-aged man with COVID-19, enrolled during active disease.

The CDR3 DNA sequence: TGTGCCAGCAGCCAAGGAGCCGGGGATGGCTACACCTTC. It translates to CASSQGAGDGYTF. This chain connects TRBV14 to TRBJ1-2, with D uncertain. The CDR3 loop spans 13 amino acids. V lost 1 base and J 6 bases, leaving 9 bases between the germline ends. CDR1 and CDR2 from the germline V gene are SGHDN and FVKESK.

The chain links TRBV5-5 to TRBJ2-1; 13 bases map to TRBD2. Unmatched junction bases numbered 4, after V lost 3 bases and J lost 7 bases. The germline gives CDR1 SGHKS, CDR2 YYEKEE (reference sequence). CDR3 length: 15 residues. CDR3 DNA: TGTGCCAGCAGCTCGGGACTAGCGGGAACGAATGAGCAGTTCTTC. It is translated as CASSSGLAGTNEQFF.

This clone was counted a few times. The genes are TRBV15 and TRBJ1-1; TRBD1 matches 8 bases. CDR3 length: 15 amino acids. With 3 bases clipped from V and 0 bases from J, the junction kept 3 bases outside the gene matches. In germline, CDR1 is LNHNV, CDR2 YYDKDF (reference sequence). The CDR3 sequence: CATSRTGAVNTEAFF. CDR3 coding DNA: TGTGCCACCAGCAGGACAGGGGCTGTGAACACTGAAGCTTTCTTT.

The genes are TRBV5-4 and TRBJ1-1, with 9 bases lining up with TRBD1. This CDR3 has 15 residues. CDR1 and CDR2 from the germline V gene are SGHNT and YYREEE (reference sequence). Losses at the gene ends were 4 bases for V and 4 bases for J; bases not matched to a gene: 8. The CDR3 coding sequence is TGTGCCAGCAGCGCCGGGACAGGGTTCAGCACTGAAGCTTTCTTT. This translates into CASSAGTGFSTEAFF.

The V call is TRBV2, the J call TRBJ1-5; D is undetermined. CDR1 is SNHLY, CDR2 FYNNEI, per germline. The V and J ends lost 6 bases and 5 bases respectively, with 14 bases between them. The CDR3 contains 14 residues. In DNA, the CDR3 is TGTGCCAGCAGCGGGCAAGGGAGTGATCAGCCCCAGCATTTT. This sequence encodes CASSGQGSDQPQHF.

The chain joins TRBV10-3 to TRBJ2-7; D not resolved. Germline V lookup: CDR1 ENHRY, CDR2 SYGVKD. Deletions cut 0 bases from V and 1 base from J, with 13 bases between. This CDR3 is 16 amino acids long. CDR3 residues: CAISESWSSISYEQYF. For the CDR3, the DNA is TGTGCCATCAGTGAGTCGTGGAGTTCTATATCCTACGAGCAGTACTTC.

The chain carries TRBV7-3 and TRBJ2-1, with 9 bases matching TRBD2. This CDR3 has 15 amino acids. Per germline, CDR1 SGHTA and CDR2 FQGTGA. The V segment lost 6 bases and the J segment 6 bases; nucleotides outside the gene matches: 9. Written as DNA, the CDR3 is TGTGCCAGCAGTGTTAGCGGGAGTGGTTTCAATGAGCAGTTCTTC. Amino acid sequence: CASSVSGSGFNEQFF.

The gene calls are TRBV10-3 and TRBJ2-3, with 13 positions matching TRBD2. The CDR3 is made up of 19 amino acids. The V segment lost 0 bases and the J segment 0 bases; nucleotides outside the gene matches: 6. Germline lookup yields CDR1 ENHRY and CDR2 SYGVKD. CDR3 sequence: CAISESGTSGARSTDTQYF. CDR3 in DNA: TGTGCCATCAGTGAGTCGGGGACTAGCGGGGCCCGCAGCACAGATACGCAGTATTTT.

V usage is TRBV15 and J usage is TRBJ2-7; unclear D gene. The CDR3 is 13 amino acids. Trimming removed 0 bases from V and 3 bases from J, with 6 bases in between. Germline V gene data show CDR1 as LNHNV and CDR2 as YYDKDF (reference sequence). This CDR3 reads CATSRDPGYEQYF. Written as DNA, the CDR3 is TGTGCCACCAGCAGAGATCCCGGCTACGAGCAGTACTTC.

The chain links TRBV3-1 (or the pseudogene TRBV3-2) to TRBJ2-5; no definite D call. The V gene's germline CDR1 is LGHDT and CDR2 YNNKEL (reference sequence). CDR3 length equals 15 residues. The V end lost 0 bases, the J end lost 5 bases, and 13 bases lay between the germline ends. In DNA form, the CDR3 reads TGTGCCAGCAGCCAAGAGTTTTCTAGTCGCGAGACCCAGTACTTC. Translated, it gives CASSQEFSSRETQYF.

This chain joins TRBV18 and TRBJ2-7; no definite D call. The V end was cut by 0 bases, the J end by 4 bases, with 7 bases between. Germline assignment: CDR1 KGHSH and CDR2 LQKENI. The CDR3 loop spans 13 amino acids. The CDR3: CASSPPSQYEQYF. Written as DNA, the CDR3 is TGTGCCAGCTCACCACCCTCACAGTACGAGCAGTACTTC.

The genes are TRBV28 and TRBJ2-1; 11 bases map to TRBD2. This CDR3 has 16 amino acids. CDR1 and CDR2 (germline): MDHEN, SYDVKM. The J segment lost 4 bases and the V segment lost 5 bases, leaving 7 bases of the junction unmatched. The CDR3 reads CASSSYGTSGYNEQFF. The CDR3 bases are TGTGCCAGCAGTAGTTACGGGACTAGCGGTTACAATGAGCAGTTCTTC. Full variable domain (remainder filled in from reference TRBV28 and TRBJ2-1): DVKVTQSSRYLVKRTGEKVFLECVQDMDHENMFWYRQDPGLGLRLIYFSYDVKMKEKGDIPEGYSVSREKKERFSLILESASTNQTSMYLCASSSYGTSGYNEQFFGPGTRLTVL.

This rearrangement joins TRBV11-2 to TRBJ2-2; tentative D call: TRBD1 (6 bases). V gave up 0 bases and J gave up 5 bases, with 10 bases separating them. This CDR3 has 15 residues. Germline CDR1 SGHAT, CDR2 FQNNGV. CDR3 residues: CASSLEGQGTGELFF. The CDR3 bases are TGTGCCAGCAGCTTAGAGGGACAAGGAACCGGGGAGCTGTTTTTT.

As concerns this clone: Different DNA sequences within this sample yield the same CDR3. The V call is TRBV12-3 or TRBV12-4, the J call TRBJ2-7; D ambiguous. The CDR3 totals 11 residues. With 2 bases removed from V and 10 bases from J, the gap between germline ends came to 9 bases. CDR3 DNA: TGTGCCAGCAGTTTAAGGAGAGAACAGTACTTC. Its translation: CASSLRREQYF.

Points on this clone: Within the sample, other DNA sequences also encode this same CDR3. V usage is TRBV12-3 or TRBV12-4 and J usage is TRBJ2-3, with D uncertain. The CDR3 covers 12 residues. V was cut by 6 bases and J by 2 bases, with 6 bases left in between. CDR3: CASSSSTDTQYF. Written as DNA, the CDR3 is TGTGCCAGCAGCTCCTCCACAGATACGCAGTATTTT.

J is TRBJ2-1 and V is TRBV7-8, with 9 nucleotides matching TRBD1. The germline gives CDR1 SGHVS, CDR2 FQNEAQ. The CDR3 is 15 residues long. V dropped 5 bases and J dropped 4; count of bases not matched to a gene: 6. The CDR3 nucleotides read TGTGCCAGCAGCCCACAGGGGGCGAGATACAATGAGCAGTTCTTC. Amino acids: CASSPQGARYNEQFF.

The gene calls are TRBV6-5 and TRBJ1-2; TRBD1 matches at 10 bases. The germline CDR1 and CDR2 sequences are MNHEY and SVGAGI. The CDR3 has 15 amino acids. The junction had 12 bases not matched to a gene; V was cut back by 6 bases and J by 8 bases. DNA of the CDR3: TGTGCCAGCAGCGACGGACAGGGGGGGCTTTGGGGCTACACCTTC. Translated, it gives CASSDGQGGLWGYTF.

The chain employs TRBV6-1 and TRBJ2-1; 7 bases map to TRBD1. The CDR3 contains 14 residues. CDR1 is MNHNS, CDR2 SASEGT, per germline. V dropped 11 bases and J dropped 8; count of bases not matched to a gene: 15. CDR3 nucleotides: TGTGCCGGGTCACGACAGGGATCGTGGCATGAGCAGTTCTTC. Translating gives CAGSRQGSWHEQFF.

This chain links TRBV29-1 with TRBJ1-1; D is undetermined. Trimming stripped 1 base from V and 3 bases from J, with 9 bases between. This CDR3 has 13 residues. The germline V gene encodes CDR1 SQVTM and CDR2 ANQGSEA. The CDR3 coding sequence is TGCAGCGTTGAAGTTGTGGAGGACACTGAAGCTTTCTTT. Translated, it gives CSVEVVEDTEAFF.

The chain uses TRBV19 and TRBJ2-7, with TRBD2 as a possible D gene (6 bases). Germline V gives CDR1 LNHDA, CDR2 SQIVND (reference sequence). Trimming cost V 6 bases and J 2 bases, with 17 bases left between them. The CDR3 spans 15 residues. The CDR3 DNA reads TGTGCCAGTAGCGATACAGACGGGGGAGCCTACGAGCAGTACTTC. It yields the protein CASSDTDGGAYEQYF.